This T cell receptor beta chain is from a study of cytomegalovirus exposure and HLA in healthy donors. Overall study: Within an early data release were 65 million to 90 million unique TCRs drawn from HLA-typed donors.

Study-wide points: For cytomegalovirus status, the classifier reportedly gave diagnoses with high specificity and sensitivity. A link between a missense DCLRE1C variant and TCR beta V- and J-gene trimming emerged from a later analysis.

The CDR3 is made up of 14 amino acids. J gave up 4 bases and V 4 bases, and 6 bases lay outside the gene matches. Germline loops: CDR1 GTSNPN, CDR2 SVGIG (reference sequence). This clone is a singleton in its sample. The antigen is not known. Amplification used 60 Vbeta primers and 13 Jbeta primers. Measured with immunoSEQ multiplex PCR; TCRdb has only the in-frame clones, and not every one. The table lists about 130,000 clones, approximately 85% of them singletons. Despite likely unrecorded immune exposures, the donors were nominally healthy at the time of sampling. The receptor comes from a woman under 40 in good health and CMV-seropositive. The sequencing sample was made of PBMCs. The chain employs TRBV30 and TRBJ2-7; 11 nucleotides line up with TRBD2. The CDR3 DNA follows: TGTGCCTGGACGCCGGGACTAGCGGAATACGAGCAGTACTTC. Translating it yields CAWTPGLAEYEQYF.